The 20 T cell receptor beta chains in this list originate from one sample, sequenced in a study of molecular identifiers for immune sequencing clone quantification. MiXCR, applied by TCRdb to the PCR reads, yields one record per CDR3 protein. The sample lists some 580,000 distinct CDR3 sequences; roughly 25% were seen once. Sequencing input: naive CD8+ T cells from blood, with Jurkat cell RNA spiked in. Noted subset: FACS-sorted CD8+CD4-CCR7+CD45RA+ naive T cells. These receptors originate from a human donor in good health. Some libraries in this study had Jurkat cell RNA spiked in.

This clonotype has a handful of counts. The J gene is TRBJ2-4, the V gene TRBV11-1; D is possibly TRBD1 (6 bases). Trimming took off 3 bases at V and 8 bases at J, with 17 bases between the two ends. Germline CDR1 reads SGHAT; CDR2 reads FQDESV (reference sequence). This CDR3 has 15 amino acids. CDR3 residues: CASSFLDGPGDIQYF. CDR3 DNA sequence: TGTGCCAGCAGCTTTCTCGACGGCCCAGGGGACATTCAGTACTTC.

As for this clonotype: Its ends do not fully match the called genes, so a read error is possible. The J gene is TRBJ1-2, the V gene TRBV9; D is uncertain. The CDR3 length is 14 residues. Germline V CDR1 and CDR2: SGDLS, YYNGEE. The CDR3 region is CASSVGVDDAMADF. As DNA, the CDR3 is TGTGCCAGCAGCGTAGGGGTCGACGACGCCATGGCTGACTTC.

At least ten counts were recorded for this clonotype. CDR3 sequence reads: CSARGHRGSVAQYF. The CDR3 region has the DNA TGCAGTGCTAGAGGACACCGGGGTTCAGTCGCGCAGTATTTT. This chain links TRBV20-1 with TRBJ2-3; D is perhaps TRBD2 (5 bases). V lost 1 base, J lost 10 bases, and 18 bases lay in between. This CDR3 region has 14 residues. Germline assignment: CDR1 DFQATT and CDR2 SNEGSKA (reference sequence).

About this clonotype itself: A much larger clone differs by one base, so this may be a read error. The genes are TRBV7-9 and TRBJ1-1; D possibly corresponds to TRBD1 (5 bases). The CDR3 runs 13 residues. Germline values: CDR1 SEHNR, CDR2 FQNEAQ (reference sequence). The CDR3 protein is CAGSLGAARVAFF. CDR3 sequence (DNA): TGTGCCGGCAGCTTAGGGGCCGCGCGGGTAGCTTTCTTT. Complete variable domain (other parts from reference TRBV7-9 and TRBJ1-1): DTGVSQNPRHKITKRGQNVTFRCDPISEHNRLYWYRQTLGQGPEFLTYFQNEAQLEKSRLLSDRFSAERPKGSFSTLEIQRTEQGDSAMYLCAGSLGAARVAFFGQGTRLTVV.

This clonotype was found a few times. The chain couples TRBV2 to TRBJ2-7; a possible D gene is TRBD1 (7 bases). The length of the CDR3 is 15 residues. The ends were cut back, 4 bases at V and 3 bases at J, with 16 bases in the middle. The germline V gene has CDR1 SNHLY and CDR2 FYNNEI. The CDR3 nucleotides are TGTGCCAGCAGTGCGGTCAGGCAGGGGGGCTACGAGCAGTACTTC. This codes for CASSAVRQGGYEQYF.

This clonotype has a handful of counts. The chain carries TRBV11-2 and TRBJ1-1; D remains ambiguous. The CDR3 has 15 amino acids. Germline CDR1 and CDR2: SGHAT and FQNNGV. Deletions cut 1 base from V and 0 bases from J, with 9 bases between. The DNA for the CDR3 is TGTGCCAGCAGCTTAGGGAGGTCTATGAACACTGAAGCTTTCTTT. As protein: CASSLGRSMNTEAFF.

On this clonotype itself: A read error may account for a junction end that differs from germline. J is TRBJ1-5 and V is TRBV7-8; D unresolved. CDR3 length: 13 residues. Germline V CDR1 and CDR2: SGHVS, FQNEAQ. The CDR3 reads CTSSVNSNQPQHF. The CDR3 DNA follows: TGTACCAGCAGTGTGAATAGCAATCAGCCCCAGCATTTT.

This chain links TRBV9 with TRBJ2-7; maybe TRBD2 (5 bases). The CDR3 contains 14 residues. Trimming pared 4 bases from V and 3 bases from J, leaving 14 bases between. CDR1 and CDR2 from the germline V gene are SGDLS and YYNGEE. Written as DNA, the CDR3 is TGTGCCAGCAGCCTCCTGGACTCGATCTACGAGCAGTACTTC. This translates into CASSLLDSIYEQYF.

This clonotype has more than one count but fewer than ten. V and J are TRBV19 and TRBJ2-3; D uncertain. CDR1 and CDR2 from the germline V gene are LNHDA and SQIVND (reference sequence). The CDR3 consists of 14 residues. The germline V and J ends were trimmed by 3 bases and 6 bases, with 13 bases remaining between them. DNA of the CDR3: TGTGCCAGTAGTATCTTTAGCTTCACGGATACGCAGTATTTT. This sequence encodes CASSIFSFTDTQYF.

The rearrangement uses TRBV6-5 and TRBJ2-1, with D uncertain. The CDR3 length is 13 residues. From germline, CDR1 is MNHEY and CDR2 SVGAGI. The V and J ends lost 0 bases and 4 bases respectively, with 4 bases between them. The CDR3 DNA follows: TGTGCCAGCAGTTACTCGAGATACAATGAGCAGTTCTTC. It translates to CASSYSRYNEQFF.

The chain uses TRBV28 and TRBJ2-5, with D unresolved. Trimming took off 11 bases at V and 5 bases at J, with 24 bases between the two ends. The CDR3 length is 15 residues. Germline V gives CDR1 MDHEN, CDR2 SYDVKM. DNA of the CDR3: TGTGCCGCATCCGGACCAATGGGTATTTTGGAGACCCAGTACTTC. This codes for CAASGPMGILETQYF.

This clonotype was picked up a small number of times. The chain carries TRBV7-9 and TRBJ1-5, with TRBD1 as a possible D gene (5 bases). V lost 2 bases to trimming and J lost 6 bases, with 11 bases between them. The CDR3 length is 14 residues. Germline lookup yields CDR1 SEHNR and CDR2 FQNEAQ (reference sequence). This CDR3 is CASSLSTGPQPQHF. CDR3 DNA: TGTGCCAGCAGCTTATCTACAGGTCCTCAGCCCCAGCATTTT.

Of note for this clonotype: The junction does not match germline at one end; this may be a read error. This chain connects TRBV4-3 to TRBJ2-7; 7 nucleotides line up with TRBD2. The germline CDR1 and CDR2 sequences are LGHNA and YSLEER. The CDR3 spans 15 residues. The CDR3 DNA reads TGCGCCAGCCGCCAAGGTCCTAGCGGCTCCTACGAGCAGTACTTC. Amino acid sequence: CASRQGPSGSYEQYF.

This clonotype was seen a few times. J is TRBJ2-1 and V is TRBV27; 8 nucleotides agree with TRBD2. This CDR3 contains 19 residues. Unmatched junction bases numbered 15, after V lost 3 bases and J lost 2 bases. Germline V gene sequence: CDR1 MNHEY, CDR2 SMNVEV (reference sequence). CDR3 bases: TGTGCCAGCAGTTTGTGGGAGTTAACAGCGGGAGACCCCTACAATGAGCAGTTCTTC. Protein sequence: CASSLWELTAGDPYNEQFF.

This clonotype was seen repeatedly, ten times or more. J is TRBJ2-2 and V is TRBV3-1, with D uncertain. V was shortened by 1 base and J by 5 bases, with 5 bases between the two germline ends. The CDR3 contains 13 residues. The germline V gene encodes CDR1 LGHDT and CDR2 YNNKEL (reference sequence). The CDR3 protein is CASSQVGTGELFF. CDR3 DNA: TGTGCCAGCAGCCAAGTCGGAACCGGGGAGCTGTTTTTT. The full variable domain, with the rest looked up from reference TRBV3-1 and TRBJ2-2, is DTAVSQTPKYLVTQMGNDKSIKCEQNLGHDTMYWYKQDSKKFLKIMFSYNNKELIINETVPNRFSPKSPDKAHLNLHINSLELGDSAVYFCASSQVGTGELFFGEGSRLTVL.

The table lists this clonotype with many counts. The rearrangement links TRBV7-6 to TRBJ1-2; the D gene is possibly TRBD1 (6 bases). The CDR3 has 14 residues. The germline V and J ends were trimmed by 4 bases and 3 bases, with 12 bases remaining between them. CDR1 SGHVS and CDR2 FNYEAQ come from the germline V gene. This chain's CDR3 is CASSSGGGDYGYTF. The CDR3 nucleotides are TGTGCCAGCAGCTCTGGGGGGGGCGACTATGGCTACACCTTC.

This clonotype has more than one count but fewer than ten. The rearrangement uses TRBV7-9 and TRBJ2-7, with a weak D call TRBD1 (5 bases). The germline V gene has CDR1 SEHNR and CDR2 FQNEAQ (reference sequence). The ends were cut back, 4 bases at V and 4 bases at J, with 17 bases in the middle. This CDR3 has 15 residues. The CDR3 nucleotides read TGTGCCAGCAGCTCGATGCAGGGAAGTTTTTACGAGCAGTACTTC. This gives the protein CASSSMQGSFYEQYF.

This clonotype was observed a few times. The chain couples TRBV4-3 to TRBJ2-1; 13 nucleotides match TRBD2. CDR3 length: 15 residues. Germline assignment: CDR1 LGHNA and CDR2 YSLEER. The junction had 5 bases not matched to a gene; V was cut back by 3 bases and J by 9 bases. CDR3 DNA sequence: TGCGCCAGCAGCCACGGACTAGCGGGAGTGGGTGAGCAGTTCTTC. Protein product: CASSHGLAGVGEQFF.

As to this clonotype: This may stem from a read error, because a much larger clone lies one nucleotide away. The rearrangement links TRBV6-6 to TRBJ2-7; TRBD2 matches at 13 bases. Germline values: CDR1 MNHNY, CDR2 SVGAGI (reference sequence). The CDR3 has 15 residues. In nucleotides, the CDR3 is TGTACCAGCAGTTTTGGACTAGCGGGAGAGGAAGAGCAGTACTTC. Residues: CTSSFGLAGEEEQYF.

The rearrangement links TRBV20-1 to TRBJ2-7; D is undetermined. CDR1 is DFQATT, CDR2 SNEGSKA, per germline (reference sequence). There are 14 residues in the CDR3. The V and J ends lost 5 bases and 0 bases respectively, with 14 bases between them. The CDR3 sequence is CSAQLDFPSYEQYF. As DNA, the CDR3 is TGCAGTGCTCAGTTAGATTTCCCCTCCTACGAGCAGTACTTC.